This TCR beta chain is from a study of glioma-infiltrating T cells. The iRepertoire nested amplicon-rescue multiplex PCR amplified TCR alpha and beta CDR3s from RNA. Tissue mRNA or PBMC total RNA, about 90-400 ng, went into one-step reverse transcription and amplification. TCRdb reprocessed the multiplex PCR reads via MiXCR and lists one record per CDR3 protein. The table has 44,000 or so distinct CDR3 sequences, under 25% seen once. The CDR3 is 12 amino acids. The V end was cut by 6 bases, the J end by 6 bases, with 11 bases between. The V gene's germline CDR1 is MDHEN and CDR2 SYDVKM. Study-wide findings and caveats: Tissue-blood divergence was below expectation in non-neoplastic patients, above in gliomas. Only very few CDR3 sequences appeared in both tissue and blood.

This clonotype was seen ten or more times. Its antigen remains unidentified. This receptor was identified in a human donor with low-grade glioma or glioblastoma, undergoing nonglioma brain surgery, or in good health (not recorded which). The chain links TRBV28 to TRBJ1-2; D ambiguous. Sequencing input: glioma tissue, nonneoplastic brain tissue, or PBMCs (not recorded which). The CDR3 sequence is CASRSESHGYTF. As DNA, the CDR3 is TGTGCCAGCAGAAGCGAATCTCATGGCTACACCTTC.